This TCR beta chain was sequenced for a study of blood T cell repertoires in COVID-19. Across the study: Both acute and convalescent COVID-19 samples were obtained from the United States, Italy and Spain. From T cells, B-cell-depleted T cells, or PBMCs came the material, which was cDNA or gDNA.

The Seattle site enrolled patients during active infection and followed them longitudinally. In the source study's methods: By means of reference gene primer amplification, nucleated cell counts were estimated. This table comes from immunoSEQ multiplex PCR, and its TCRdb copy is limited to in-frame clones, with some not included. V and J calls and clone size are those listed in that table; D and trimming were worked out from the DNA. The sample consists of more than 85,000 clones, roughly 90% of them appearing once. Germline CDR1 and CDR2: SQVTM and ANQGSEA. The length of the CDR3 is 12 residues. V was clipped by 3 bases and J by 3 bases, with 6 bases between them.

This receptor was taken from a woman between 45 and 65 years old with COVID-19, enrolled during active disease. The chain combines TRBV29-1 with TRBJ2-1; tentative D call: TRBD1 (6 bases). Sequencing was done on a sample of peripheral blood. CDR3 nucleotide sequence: TGCAGCGTTGAGGACAGCTACAATGAGCAGTTCTTC. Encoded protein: CSVEDSYNEQFF.